The 9 T cell receptor beta chains below all came from one sample that was sequenced in a study of tumor-infiltrating lymphocytes in glioblastoma multiforme. TCR beta libraries were built from RNA through three nested multiplex PCR rounds using modified ARM-PCR. TCRdb reanalysed the multiplex PCR reads using MiXCR and keeps one entry per CDR3 protein. The repertoire holds 9,000 to 13,000 distinct CDR3 sequences, with more than 70% as singletons. Material: brain tumor tissue. The source of these receptors is a male donor with glioblastoma.

Turning to this clonotype: Because the CDR3 is missing its conserved closing phenylalanine or tryptophan, this is likely a read error. The gene calls are TRBV5-6 and TRBJ2-3; D is uncertain. CDR3 size: 15 residues. Germline V CDR1 and CDR2: SGHDT, YYEEEE. Trimming removed 1 base from V and 1 base from J, with 10 bases in between. The CDR3 sequence is CASSLYSRGTDTQYL. Written as DNA, the CDR3 is TGTGCCAGCAGCTTGTACTCTCGGGGCACAGATACGCAGTATTTG.

Concerning this clonotype: At one end the junction does not follow the germline gene, possibly because of a read error. The rearrangement links TRBV24-1 to TRBJ2-2, with a weak D call TRBD2 (7 bases). CDR1 and CDR2 (germline): KGHDR, SFDVKD. This CDR3 is built from 15 residues. The CDR3: CATESRGGPTGELVF. CDR3 sequence (DNA): TGTGCCACCGAATCTAGGGGGGGACCCACCGGGGAGCTGGTTTTT.

About this clonotype: The CDR3 ends on some other residue instead of the conserved phenylalanine or tryptophan, so this is likely a read error. The limits of the CDR3 on the DNA are not certain, so only TCRdb's listed CDR3 is given. This chain uses TRBV11-3 with TRBJ2-7. The CDR3 spans 13 residues, counting both ends. Germline CDR1 and CDR2: SGHNT and YENEEA. The CDR3 protein is CASSLSMGYEHHL.

This clonotype was counted only a few times. A read error may explain this, as a much larger clone is one base away. The chain is built from TRBV18 and TRBJ2-3; D remains ambiguous. The germline V gene encodes CDR1 KGHSH and CDR2 LQKENI. The length of the CDR3 is 14 residues. V was clipped by 7 bases and J by 0 bases, with 11 bases between them. The CDR3 protein is CASLPGRSTDTQYF. The CDR3 bases are TGTGCCAGCTTACCCGGACGGAGCACAGATACGCAGTATTTT.

This clonotype was found many times. A much larger clone lies a single base off, so this may be a read error. The rearrangement links TRBV20-1 to TRBJ2-3, with 10 bases lining up with TRBD2. The germline V gene has CDR1 DFQATT and CDR2 SNEGSKA (reference sequence). V shed 4 bases and J 3 bases; nucleotides not matched to a gene: 7. This CDR3 is 15 amino acids long. The chain's CDR3 is CSATSLAGVTDTQYF. The CDR3 DNA reads TGCAGTGCTACCTCCCTAGCGGGAGTGACAGATACGCAGTATTTT.

Details on this clonotype: The conserved phenylalanine or tryptophan is not found at the CDR3 terminus, so this likely reflects a read error. The CDR3: CDSSPTGGSRETEAFL. The DNA for the CDR3 is TGTGACAGCTCACCCACAGGAGGGTCGCGGGAGACTGAAGCTTTCTTA. J is TRBJ1-1 and V is TRBV18; TRBD1 is a possible D gene (5 bases). The CDR3 has 16 amino acids. Germline V gene data show CDR1 as KGHSH and CDR2 as LQKENI.

About this clonotype itself: At one boundary the junction diverges from the germline segment, which might be a read error. This sequence joins TRBV7-9 and TRBJ2-3; possible D gene TRBD2, 5 bases. This CDR3 spans 14 amino acids. Germline CDR1 SEHNR, CDR2 FQNEAQ (reference sequence). The CDR3 sequence is CASIWAGPPDTRYF. CDR3 nucleotide sequence: TGTGCCAGCATATGGGCGGGTCCTCCGGATACGCGGTATTTT.

Worth noting for this clonotype: A read error may account for a junction end that differs from germline. The V gene is TRBV11-3, the J gene TRBJ2-1; D tentatively reads TRBD1 or TRBD2 (5 bases each). The CDR3 length is 13 residues. The germline V gene encodes CDR1 SGHNT and CDR2 YENEEA. The DNA for the CDR3 is TGTGCCAGCAACTACGGGGCGAACAACGAGCAGCTCTTC. It encodes CASNYGANNEQLF.

This clonotype showed up just a few times. The V call is TRBV29-1, the J call TRBJ2-2, with 11 bases that match TRBD1. CDR3 length: 14 amino acids. Looked up from germline, CDR1 is SQVTM and CDR2 is ANQGSEA. The trim removed 4 bases at V and 7 bases at J, leaving 5 bases unmatched. The CDR3 is CSVASGQGGGELFF. In DNA form, the CDR3 reads TGCAGCGTTGCGTCGGGACAGGGGGGCGGGGAGCTGTTTTTT.